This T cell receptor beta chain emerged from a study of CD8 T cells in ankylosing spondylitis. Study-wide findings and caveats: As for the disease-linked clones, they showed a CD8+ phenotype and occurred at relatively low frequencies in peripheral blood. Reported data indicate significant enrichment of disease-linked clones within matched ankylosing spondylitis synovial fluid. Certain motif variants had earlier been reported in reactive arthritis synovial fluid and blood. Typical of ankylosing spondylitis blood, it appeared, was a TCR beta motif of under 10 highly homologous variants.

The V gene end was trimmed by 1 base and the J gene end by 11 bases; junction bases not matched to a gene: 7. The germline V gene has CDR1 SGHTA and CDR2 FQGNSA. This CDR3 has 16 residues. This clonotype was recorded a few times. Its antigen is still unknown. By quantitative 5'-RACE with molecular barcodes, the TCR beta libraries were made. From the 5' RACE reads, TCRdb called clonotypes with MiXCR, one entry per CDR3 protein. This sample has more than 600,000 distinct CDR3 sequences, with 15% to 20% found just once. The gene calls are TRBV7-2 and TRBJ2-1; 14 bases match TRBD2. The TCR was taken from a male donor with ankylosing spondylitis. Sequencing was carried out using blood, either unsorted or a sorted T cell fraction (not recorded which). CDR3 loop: CASSLDKTSGRVKQFF. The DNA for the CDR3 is TGTGCCAGCAGCTTAGATAAGACTAGCGGGAGGGTAAAGCAGTTCTTC.